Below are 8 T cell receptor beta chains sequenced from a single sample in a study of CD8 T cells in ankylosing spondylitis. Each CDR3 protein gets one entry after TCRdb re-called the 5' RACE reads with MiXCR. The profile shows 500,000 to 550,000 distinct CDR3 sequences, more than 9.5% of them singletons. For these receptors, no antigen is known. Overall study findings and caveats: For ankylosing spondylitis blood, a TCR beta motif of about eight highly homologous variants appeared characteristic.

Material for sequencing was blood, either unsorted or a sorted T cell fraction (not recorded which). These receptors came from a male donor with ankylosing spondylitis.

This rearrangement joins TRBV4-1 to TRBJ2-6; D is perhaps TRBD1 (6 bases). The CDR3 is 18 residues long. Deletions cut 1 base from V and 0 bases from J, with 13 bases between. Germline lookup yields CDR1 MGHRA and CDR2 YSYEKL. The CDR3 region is CASSQVPGELSGANVLTF. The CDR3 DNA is TGCGCCAGCAGCCAAGTCCCAGGGGAACTCTCTGGGGCCAACGTCCTGACTTTC.

The CDR3 loop reads CSVGTGAGGTEAFF. CDR3 DNA: TGCAGCGTGGGGACAGGGGCCGGGGGCACTGAAGCTTTCTTT. The chain recombines TRBV29-1 with TRBJ1-1, with 10 bases fitting TRBD1. The trim removed 6 bases at V and 4 bases at J, leaving 8 bases unmatched. CDR1 and CDR2 (germline): SQVTM, ANQGSEA. The CDR3 loop spans 14 amino acids.

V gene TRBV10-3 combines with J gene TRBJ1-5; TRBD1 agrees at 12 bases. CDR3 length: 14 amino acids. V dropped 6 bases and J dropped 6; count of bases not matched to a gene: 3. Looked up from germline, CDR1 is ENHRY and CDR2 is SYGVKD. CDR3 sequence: CAISGTGGTQPQHF. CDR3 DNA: TGTGCCATCAGCGGGACAGGGGGCACTCAGCCCCAGCATTTT.

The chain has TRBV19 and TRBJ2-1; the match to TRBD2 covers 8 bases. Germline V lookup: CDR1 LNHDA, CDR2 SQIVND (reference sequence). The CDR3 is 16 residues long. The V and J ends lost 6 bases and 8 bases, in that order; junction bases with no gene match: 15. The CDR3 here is CASRGVGTRVMDEQFF. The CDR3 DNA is TGTGCCAGTAGGGGGGTGGGGACTAGGGTTATGGATGAGCAGTTCTTC.

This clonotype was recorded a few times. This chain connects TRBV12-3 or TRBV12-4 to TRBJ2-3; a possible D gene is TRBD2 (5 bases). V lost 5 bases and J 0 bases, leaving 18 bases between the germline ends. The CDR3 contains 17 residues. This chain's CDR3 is CASSHFRGASSTDTQYF. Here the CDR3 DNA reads TGTGCCAGCAGTCACTTTCGGGGAGCCTCTAGCACAGATACGCAGTATTTT.

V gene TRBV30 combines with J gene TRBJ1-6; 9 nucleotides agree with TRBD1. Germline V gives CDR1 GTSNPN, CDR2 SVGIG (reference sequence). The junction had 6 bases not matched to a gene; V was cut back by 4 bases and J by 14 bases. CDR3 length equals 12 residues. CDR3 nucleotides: TGTGCCTGGACAACGGGACAGGGCACCCTCCACTTT. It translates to CAWTTGQGTLHF.

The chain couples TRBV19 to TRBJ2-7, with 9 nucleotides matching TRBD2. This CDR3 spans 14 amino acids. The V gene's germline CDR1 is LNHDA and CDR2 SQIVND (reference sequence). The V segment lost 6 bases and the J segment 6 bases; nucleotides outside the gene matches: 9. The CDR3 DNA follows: TGTGCCAGTAGACCAGCGGGAGGCTACCCCGAGCAGTACTTC. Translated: CASRPAGGYPEQYF.

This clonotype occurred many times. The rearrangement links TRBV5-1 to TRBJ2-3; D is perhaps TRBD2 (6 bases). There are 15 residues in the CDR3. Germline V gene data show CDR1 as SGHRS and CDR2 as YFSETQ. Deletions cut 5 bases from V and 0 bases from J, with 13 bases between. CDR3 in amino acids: CASRDSGISTDTQYF. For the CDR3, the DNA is TGCGCCAGCAGGGATAGCGGAATAAGCACAGATACGCAGTATTTT.